The 24 T cell receptor beta chains below were found in one sample sequenced in a study of tumor T cells in aggressive B-cell lymphoma. TCRdb's table, derived via immunoSEQ multiplex PCR, lists solely in-frame clones and lacks some. The data contain 2,100 or so clones, around 90% of them singletons. Sequenced: tumor tissue. The receptors shown here come from an adult with diffuse large B cell lymphoma.

The V gene is TRBV10-3, the J gene TRBJ2-1; 8 bases fit TRBD2. V lost 0 bases and J lost 8; bases outside the gene matches: 6. There are 15 residues in the CDR3. Germline V gene lookup returns CDR1 ENHRY and CDR2 SYGVKD. The CDR3 DNA reads TGTGCCATCAGTGAGTCCAGCGGGAGCAGCGATGAGCAGTTCTTC. It yields the protein CAISESSGSSDEQFF.

This chain connects TRBV10-3 to TRBJ1-1; D is perhaps TRBD1 (5 bases). Trimming left V 8 bases short and J 5 bases short, with 15 bases between. CDR1 is ENHRY and CDR2 is SYGVKD in the germline V gene. The CDR3 contains 13 residues. DNA of the CDR3: TGTGCCATCCGGGGCCTGGAGGGAACTGAAGCTTTCTTT. Protein: CAIRGLEGTEAFF.

The V and J genes are TRBV27 and TRBJ2-5, with 8 bases aligning to TRBD2. Germline trimming cut 6 bases from V and 0 bases from J; bases unmatched to any gene: 3. The CDR3 has 14 residues. Germline CDR1 MNHEY, CDR2 SMNVEV (reference sequence). The CDR3 sequence is CASSGGGYQETQYF. In DNA form, the CDR3 reads TGTGCCAGCAGCGGGGGGGGGTACCAAGAGACCCAGTACTTC.

The rearrangement joins TRBV4-1 to TRBJ2-7; D possibly corresponds to TRBD2 (6 bases). The CDR3 runs 14 residues. CDR1 and CDR2 (germline): MGHRA, YSYEKL. Trimming cost V 1 base and J 3 bases, with 10 bases left between them. In nucleotides, the CDR3 is TGCGCCAGCAGCCAAGCCCCGGGGGACTACGAGCAGTACTTC. Translated, it gives CASSQAPGDYEQYF.

The chain couples TRBV28 to TRBJ2-7; D might be TRBD1 (7 bases). V shed 7 bases and J shed 2 bases, with 18 bases lying between them. Germline assignment: CDR1 MDHEN and CDR2 SYDVKM. This CDR3 region has 15 residues. CDR3 amino acids: CASTRRDRLTYEQYF. The DNA for the CDR3 is TGTGCCAGCACAAGGCGGGACAGACTAACCTACGAGCAGTACTTC.

The chain couples TRBV28 to TRBJ2-7, with D possibly matching TRBD2 (5 bases). CDR3 length equals 14 residues. CDR1 and CDR2 (germline): MDHEN, SYDVKM. V lost 6 bases and J lost 7, with 19 bases in between. The CDR3 protein is CASRRASSMREQYF. CDR3 bases: TGTGCCAGCAGGCGGGCGAGCTCTATGAGGGAGCAGTACTTC. Together with reference TRBV28 and TRBJ2-7, the CDR3 gives the full variable domain: DVKVTQSSRYLVKRTGEKVFLECVQDMDHENMFWYRQDPGLGLRLIYFSYDVKMKEKGDIPEGYSVSREKKERFSLILESASTNQTSMYLCASRRASSMREQYFGPGTRLTVT.

The chain is built from TRBV5-4 and TRBJ2-3, with 8 bases fitting TRBD2. The CDR3 sequence is 17 residues long. The V gene's germline CDR1 is SGHNT and CDR2 YYREEE (reference sequence). Trimming cost V 0 bases and J 1 base; bases outside gene matches: 7. CDR3 residues: CASSLASRAGGTDTQYF. CDR3 in DNA: TGTGCCAGCAGCTTGGCCAGTAGAGCGGGGGGCACAGATACGCAGTATTTT.

The J gene is TRBJ1-1, the V gene TRBV11-2; 7 bases are a match to TRBD1. Germline CDR1 is SGHAT and CDR2 is FQNNGV. J was trimmed by 5 bases and V by 5 bases; bases with no gene match: 11. This CDR3 region has 15 residues. CDR3 DNA: TGTGCCAGCAGCCCTACAGGGGCGGTTCGAACTGAAGCTTTCTTT. This encodes CASSPTGAVRTEAFF.

This chain uses TRBV29-1 with TRBJ2-2, with D possibly being TRBD2 (5 bases). The CDR3 has 14 amino acids. Germline lookup yields CDR1 SQVTM and CDR2 ANQGSEA. Trimming left V 5 bases short and J 3 bases short, with 13 bases between. The CDR3 region is CSVSPGSDTGELFF. The CDR3 nucleotides are TGCAGCGTTTCCCCGGGGTCGGACACCGGGGAGCTGTTTTTT.

The rearrangement links TRBV5-1 to TRBJ2-1; D possibly corresponds to TRBD2 (6 bases). V lost 6 bases, J lost 8 bases, and 18 bases lay in between. The germline gives CDR1 SGHRS, CDR2 YFSETQ. The CDR3 sequence is 14 residues long. CDR3 sequence: CASNPGTLVDEQFF. CDR3 nucleotides: TGCGCCAGCAATCCCGGGACTTTGGTCGATGAGCAGTTCTTC.

The CDR3, as DNA: TGTGCCAGCAGCCCGAGGGGACAGGATCCCTACGAGCAGTACTTC. Amino acid sequence: CASSPRGQDPYEQYF. The chain joins TRBV9 to TRBJ2-7, with 8 bases aligning to TRBD1. Germline V gene data show CDR1 as SGDLS and CDR2 as YYNGEE. The length of the CDR3 is 15 residues. Trimming at V came to 4 bases and at J to 2 bases, leaving 8 bases not matched to a gene.

This chain joins TRBV28 and TRBJ1-5; no clear D. CDR1 and CDR2 from the germline V gene are MDHEN and SYDVKM. This CDR3 spans 15 amino acids. The ends were cut back, 7 bases at V and 2 bases at J, with 15 bases in the middle. CDR3 in DNA: TGTGCCAGCAACCCGTCGGGGATAGGCAATCAGCCCCAGCATTTT. Amino acid sequence: CASNPSGIGNQPQHF.

A single count supports this clone. The chain is built from TRBV21-1 and TRBJ2-2; the table's D call, TRBD2, was not checked against the DNA. TRBV21-1 is listed as a pseudogene. CDR3 length: 16 amino acids. DNA of the CDR3: TGTGCCAGCAGCAATCAGGGCCTAGCGGGCCCCGGGGAGCTGTTTTTT. Residues: CASSNQGLAGPGELFF.

The chain links TRBV7-2 to TRBJ1-5; D remains unclear. This CDR3 contains 15 residues. Per the germline V gene, CDR1 is SGHTA and CDR2 is FQGNSA. Trimming took 0 bases from V and 7 from J, leaving 13 bases between them. The CDR3 DNA reads TGTGCCAGCAGCTTAGCGGCGGGGAGTGGGCAGCCCCAGCATTTT. Translated: CASSLAAGSGQPQHF.

The J gene is TRBJ1-1, the V gene TRBV29-1; the D is unclear. The V and J ends lost 6 bases and 8 bases respectively, with 13 bases between them. CDR1 SQVTM and CDR2 ANQGSEA come from the germline V gene. The CDR3 has 11 amino acids. Here the CDR3 reads CSVAFPKEAFF. In DNA form, the CDR3 reads TGCAGCGTCGCCTTCCCTAAGGAAGCTTTCTTT.

This clone has only one observation. The rearrangement links TRBV14 to TRBJ1-2, with 7 bases lining up with TRBD1. The CDR3 length is 17 residues. Germline CDR1 reads SGHDN; CDR2 reads FVKESK. With 4 bases clipped from V and 8 bases from J, the junction kept 19 bases outside the gene matches. The CDR3 is CASSPSQVDRDSRGYTF. The CDR3 DNA follows: TGTGCCAGCAGCCCCTCCCAGGTCGACAGGGACTCGCGGGGCTACACCTTC. The full variable domain, its missing parts supplied by reference TRBV14 and TRBJ1-2, is EAGVTQFPSHSVIEKGQTVTLRCDPISGHDNLYWYRRVMGKEIKFLLHFVKESKQDESGMPNNRFLAERTGGTYSTLKVQPAELEDSGVYFCASSPSQVDRDSRGYTFGSGTRLTVV.

This chain uses TRBV19 with TRBJ1-5; D is ambiguous. V was clipped by 1 base and J by 7 bases, with 8 bases between them. Germline CDR1 and CDR2: LNHDA and SQIVND (reference sequence). The CDR3 is 13 residues long. The CDR3 reads CASSIGERQPQHF. The CDR3 DNA sequence: TGTGCCAGTAGTATAGGGGAGCGGCAGCCCCAGCATTTT. The full variable domain, its missing parts supplied by reference TRBV19 and TRBJ1-5, is DGGITQSPKYLFRKEGQNVTLSCEQNLNHDAMYWYRQDPGQGLRLIYYSQIVNDFQKGDIAEGYSVSREKKESFPLTVTSAQKNPTAFYLCASSIGERQPQHFGDGTRLSIL.

The V and J genes are TRBV28 and TRBJ1-1; maybe TRBD1 (6 bases). Germline V gene lookup returns CDR1 MDHEN and CDR2 SYDVKM. Between the trimmed V and J ends, which lost 6 bases and 8 bases, there was a span of 10 bases. CDR3 length equals 11 residues. The CDR3: CASRAGTEAFF. The CDR3 bases are TGTGCCAGCAGGGCCGGGACAGAAGCTTTCTTT. Together with reference TRBV28 and TRBJ1-1, the CDR3 gives the full variable domain: DVKVTQSSRYLVKRTGEKVFLECVQDMDHENMFWYRQDPGLGLRLIYFSYDVKMKEKGDIPEGYSVSREKKERFSLILESASTNQTSMYLCASRAGTEAFFGQGTRLTVV.

V is TRBV28 and J is TRBJ2-1; D ambiguous. CDR3 length: 12 residues. V was cut by 6 bases and J by 2 bases, with 5 bases left in between. CDR1 MDHEN and CDR2 SYDVKM come from the germline V gene. CDR3 protein: CASSDTYNEQFF. The CDR3 region has the DNA TGTGCCAGCAGCGACACCTACAATGAGCAGTTCTTC.

A single count supports this clone. The rearrangement joins TRBV19 to TRBJ1-5; D uncertain. CDR1 LNHDA and CDR2 SQIVND come from the germline V gene (reference sequence). This CDR3 is 17 amino acids long. The V end was cut by 5 bases, the J end by 0 bases, with 17 bases between. The CDR3 DNA follows: TGTGCCAGTAGTTCGGGGTCGGGGTGGGCTAGCAATCAGCCCCAGCATTTT. Its protein product is CASSSGSGWASNQPQHF.

The chain joins TRBV28 to TRBJ2-7, with 7 bases that match TRBD2. After removal of 9 bases from V and 3 bases from J, the junction contained 11 bases not matched to a gene. CDR1 is MDHEN, CDR2 SYDVKM, per germline. CDR3 length: 14 residues. DNA of the CDR3: TGTGCCAGTATCTTCGGGACTAATCACTACGAGCAGTACTTC. Translating gives CASIFGTNHYEQYF.

This clone has only one observation. The V and J genes are TRBV5-6 and TRBJ2-7, with D possibly being TRBD2 (5 bases). Trimming shortened V by 4 bases and J by 7 bases, and 21 bases separated the two germline ends. The CDR3 runs 15 residues. The germline V gene has CDR1 SGHDT and CDR2 YYEEEE. CDR3 amino acids: CASSLSGSANREQYF. In DNA, the CDR3 is TGTGCCAGCAGCCTTTCGGGTAGCGCCAATCGGGAGCAGTACTTC.

V is TRBV7-9 and J is TRBJ2-3; D is possibly TRBD2 (6 bases). There are 17 residues in the CDR3. Germline V gives CDR1 SEHNR, CDR2 FQNEAQ (reference sequence). Trimming cost V 5 bases and J 7 bases, with 25 bases left between them. The CDR3 spells CASSPPRGGKSLYTQYF. In DNA form, the CDR3 reads TGTGCCAGCAGCCCCCCGCGGGGCGGGAAATCTCTGTATACGCAGTATTTT.

The CDR3 sequence is CASSLGARSLYNEQFF. CDR3 coding DNA: TGTGCCAGCAGCCTGGGTGCTAGGTCCCTATACAATGAGCAGTTCTTC. V and J are TRBV7-2 and TRBJ2-1, with D hard to call. The CDR3 covers 16 residues. Germline-derived CDR1 and CDR2 are SGHTA and FQGNSA. The V end lost 5 bases, the J end lost 4 bases, and 18 bases lay between the germline ends.